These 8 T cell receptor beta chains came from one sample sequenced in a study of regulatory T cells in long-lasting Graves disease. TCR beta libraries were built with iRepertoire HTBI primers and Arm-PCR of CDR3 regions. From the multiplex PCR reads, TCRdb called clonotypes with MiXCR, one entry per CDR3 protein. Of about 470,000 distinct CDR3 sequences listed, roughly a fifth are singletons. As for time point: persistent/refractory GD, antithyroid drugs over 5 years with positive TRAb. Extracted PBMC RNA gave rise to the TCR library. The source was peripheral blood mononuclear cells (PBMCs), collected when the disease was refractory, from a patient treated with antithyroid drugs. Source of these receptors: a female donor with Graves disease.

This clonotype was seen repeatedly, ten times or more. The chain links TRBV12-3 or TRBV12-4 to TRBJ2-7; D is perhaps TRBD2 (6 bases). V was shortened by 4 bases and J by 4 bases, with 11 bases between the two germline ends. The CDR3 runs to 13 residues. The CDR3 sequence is CASSWKGLYEQYF. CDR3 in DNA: TGTGCCAGCAGTTGGAAGGGACTTTACGAGCAGTACTTC.

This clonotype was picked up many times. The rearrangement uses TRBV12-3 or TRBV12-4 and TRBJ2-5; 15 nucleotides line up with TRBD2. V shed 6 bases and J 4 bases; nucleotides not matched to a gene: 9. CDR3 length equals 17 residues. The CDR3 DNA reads TGTGCCAGCAGGATGGGACTAGCGGGAGGAGGGTTAGAGACCCAGTACTTC. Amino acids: CASRMGLAGGGLETQYF.

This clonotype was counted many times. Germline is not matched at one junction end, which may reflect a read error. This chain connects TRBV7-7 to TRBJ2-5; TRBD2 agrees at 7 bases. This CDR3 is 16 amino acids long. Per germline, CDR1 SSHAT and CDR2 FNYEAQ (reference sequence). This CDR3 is CASSLDLGEGVETQYF. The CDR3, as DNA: TGTGCTAGCAGCTTGGACCTAGGGGAGGGTGTAGAGACCCAGTACTTC.

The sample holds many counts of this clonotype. The CDR3 DNA follows: TGTGCCAGCAGTTACTCGAAGGGACAGGGGACCGCTTTCTTT. Encoded protein: CASSYSKGQGTAFF. This chain links TRBV6-5 with TRBJ1-1, with 10 bases matching TRBD1. This CDR3 region has 14 residues. The V gene's germline CDR1 is MNHEY and CDR2 SVGAGI. The trim removed 0 bases at V and 11 bases at J, leaving 6 bases unmatched.

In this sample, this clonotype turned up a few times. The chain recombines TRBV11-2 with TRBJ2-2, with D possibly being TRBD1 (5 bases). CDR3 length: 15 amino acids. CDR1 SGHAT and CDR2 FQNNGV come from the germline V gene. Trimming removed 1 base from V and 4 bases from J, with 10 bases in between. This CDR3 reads CASSLGWGFTGELFF. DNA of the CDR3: TGTGCCAGCAGCTTAGGCTGGGGCTTCACCGGGGAGCTGTTTTTT.

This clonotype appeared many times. The CDR3 sequence: CASSPKSHQYRGLGNQPQHF. The CDR3 DNA is TGTGCCAGCAGTCCCAAGAGCCACCAATACCGAGGCCTCGGGAATCAGCCCCAGCATTTT. V and J are TRBV28 and TRBJ1-5; D uncertain. The CDR3 has 20 residues. Trimming cost V 5 bases and J 4 bases, with 30 bases left between them. CDR1 MDHEN and CDR2 SYDVKM come from the germline V gene.

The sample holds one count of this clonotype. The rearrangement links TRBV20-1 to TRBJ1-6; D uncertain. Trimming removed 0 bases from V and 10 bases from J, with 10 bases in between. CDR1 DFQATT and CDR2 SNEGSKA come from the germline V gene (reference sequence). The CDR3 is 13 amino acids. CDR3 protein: CSARDRGFSPLHF. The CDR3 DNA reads TGCAGTGCTAGAGATCGTGGATTCTCACCCCTCCACTTT.

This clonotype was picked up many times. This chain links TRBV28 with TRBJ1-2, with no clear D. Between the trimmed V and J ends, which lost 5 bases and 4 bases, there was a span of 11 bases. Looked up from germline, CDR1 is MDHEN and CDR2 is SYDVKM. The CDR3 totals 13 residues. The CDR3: CASSQVLGYGYTF. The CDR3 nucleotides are TGTGCCAGCAGTCAAGTCCTGGGCTATGGCTACACCTTC.